The 5 T cell receptor beta chains reported below all come from one sample, sequenced in a study of T cell repertoires in cytomegalovirus infection. Antigens of these TCRs are unknown. Via MiXCR, TCRdb re-called the reads, giving one row per CDR3 protein. Counted here are over 100,000 distinct CDR3 sequences, about a tenth occurring once; the ten biggest clones make up around 29%. Sequencing used PBMCs, sequenced either directly or after in vitro stimulation (not recorded which). These receptors came from a human donor in good health (CMV status not recorded). Some clones in this sample may be carry-over from other donors' samples.

In this sample, this clonotype turned up many times. The chain carries TRBV6-1 and TRBJ1-2; possibly TRBD1 for D (6 bases). CDR3 size: 14 residues. The germline V gene encodes CDR1 MNHNS and CDR2 SASEGT. V was shortened by 4 bases and J by 6 bases, with 15 bases between the two germline ends. This chain's CDR3 is CASSGFYRVNGYTF. The CDR3 DNA reads as TGTGCCAGCAGTGGGTTCTACAGGGTAAATGGCTACACCTTC.

The rearrangement links TRBV18 to TRBJ2-1; a possible D gene is TRBD2 (5 bases). The germline gives CDR1 KGHSH, CDR2 LQKENI. The CDR3 has 14 residues. Between the trimmed V and J ends, which lost 2 bases and 14 bases, there was a span of 19 bases. The CDR3 reads CASSPEGPGQDKFF. CDR3 in DNA: TGTGCCAGCTCACCAGAGGGTCCCGGGCAAGATAAGTTCTTC.

In its sample, this clonotype was seen many times. The chain couples TRBV7-2 to TRBJ2-3, with D possibly being TRBD1 (6 bases). This CDR3 contains 16 residues. Trimming took off 3 bases at V and 2 bases at J, with 15 bases between the two ends. CDR1 is SGHTA, CDR2 FQGNSA, per germline. The CDR3, as DNA: TGTGCCAGCAGCTTGGGGGCCAACCCTGCCACAGATACGCAGTATTTT. This codes for CASSLGANPATDTQYF. Looking up the rest from reference TRBV7-2 and TRBJ2-3 gives the full variable domain: GAGVSQSPSNKVTEKGKDVELRCDPISGHTALYWYRQSLGQGLEFLIYFQGNSAPDKSGLPSDRFSAERTGGSVSTLTIQRTQQEDSAVYLCASSLGANPATDTQYFGPGTRLTVL.

This clonotype was counted many times. This chain joins TRBV7-2 and TRBJ1-1; D remains unclear. V was clipped by 2 bases and J by 0 bases, with 7 bases between them. The CDR3 consists of 14 residues. The germline gives CDR1 SGHTA, CDR2 FQGNSA. The DNA of the CDR3 is TGTGCCAGCAGCTTATCGCGCATGAACACTGAAGCTTTCTTT. It codes for CASSLSRMNTEAFF.

Ten or more counts support this clonotype. V gene TRBV27 combines with J gene TRBJ2-2, with 15 nucleotides matching TRBD2. J gave up 4 bases and V 4 bases, and 7 bases lay outside the gene matches. The germline gives CDR1 MNHEY, CDR2 SMNVEV (reference sequence). The CDR3 spans 18 residues. The CDR3 loop is CASSSWTSGRARTGELFF. The CDR3 bases are TGTGCCAGCAGTTCTTGGACTAGCGGGAGGGCTCGCACCGGGGAGCTGTTTTTT.